Sequencing of this T cell receptor beta chain was carried out in a study of T cell clusters in autoimmune cytopenias. This CDR3 region has 15 residues. Germline lookup yields CDR1 DFQATT and CDR2 SNEGSKA (reference sequence). One tube held mixed TRB-A and TRB-B primer pools for touch-down PCR. TCRdb reprocessed the multiplex PCR reads and keeps a single row for each CDR3 protein, giving no DNA. Its clone listing holds approximately 4,900 distinct CDR3 sequences. Of note for this clonotype: Its target is unknown.

Study-level findings and limits: Compared with active autoimmune hepatitis patients, healthy donors showed around 3-fold more exclusive TRB clusters.

TRB was amplified from approximately 250 ng of peripheral blood genomic DNA per sample. This sequence was found in a human donor with an autoimmune cytopenia or autoimmune hepatitis (not recorded which). The V and J genes are TRBV20-1 and TRBJ2-1; checking the TCRdb D call of TRBD2 is not possible without DNA. Material for sequencing was peripheral blood. Here the CDR3 reads CSARTGGRGGNEQFF.